This T cell receptor (beta chain) was recovered during a study of T cell responses to AZD1222 COVID-19 vaccine. Study-wide findings and caveats: At study baseline, merely several AZD1222 recipients were seropositive. White British donors predominated, females outnumbered males, and clonal diversity was possibly underestimated. The CD4 TCRs associated with vaccination extended across spike and predominated at 160-218 and 743-854.

Clones were sequenced by immunoSEQ multiplex PCR, and TCRdb holds only the in-frame ones, with some missing. There are about 67,000 clones in the sample; 84% occur only once, and 20% to 25% lies in the top ten. Note on this clone: Antigen: not known.

The sequenced sample was peripheral blood, obtained on day 0 of AZD1222 vaccination. This TCR derives from an adult in good health.

DNA of the CDR3: TGTGCCAGCAGCCTCAGGGGAGGGGGCTCCTACAATGAGCAGTTCTTC. Translating gives CASSLRGGGSYNEQFF. The rearrangement links TRBV28 to TRBJ2-1, with a weak D call TRBD2 (7 bases). The germline CDR1 and CDR2 sequences are MDHEN and SYDVKM. The CDR3 length is 16 residues. Trimming shortened V by 6 bases and J by 0 bases, and 15 bases separated the two germline ends.